This T cell receptor (beta chain) was obtained from a study of T cells in Graves' hyperthyroidism and ophthalmopathy. Turning to the study itself: Prior to any treatment, at the point of initial diagnosis, peripheral blood was collected.

For the diagnoses, clinical symptoms, serum thyroxine and TRAb, thyroid ultrasound and orbital computed tomography were used. The CDR3 regions of TCR beta were amplified from RNA transcripts. With the HTBI primer set, the TCR CDR3 went through a first round of RT-PCR. MiXCR, run by TCRdb on the multiplex PCR reads, gives a single entry per CDR3 protein. The data show about 720,000 distinct CDR3 sequences, with around 17% seen just once and 8.4% held by the top ten. V shed 0 bases, J shed 5 bases, and the junction held 6 bases outside the gene matches. Germline CDR1 and CDR2: MNHEY and SMNVEV (reference sequence). There are 15 residues in the CDR3.

The TCR was taken from a man between 18 and 35 years old with Graves' hyperthyroidism. This chain uses TRBV27 with TRBJ2-5; 7 bases are a match to TRBD2. The source material was blood. The chain's CDR3 is CASSLSARRGETQYF. The CDR3 coding sequence is TGTGCCAGCAGTTTATCGGCCAGGCGGGGGGAGACCCAGTACTTC.